This T cell receptor beta chain was profiled in a study of long-term antiretroviral therapy in people with HIV. Findings and caveats of the study: Nothing was known about ART adherence, viral resistance or changes in therapy.

On this clone: Its antigen is unidentified.

Germline V gene lookup returns CDR1 MNHEY and CDR2 SMNVEV (reference sequence). The CDR3 contains 13 residues. The ends lost 5 bases at V and 6 bases at J; junction bases unmatched: 4. The immunoSEQ assay was v3.0, run at survey level. Profiled with immunoSEQ multiplex PCR; TCRdb holds only in-frame clones, not every one. This sample carries about 13,000 clones, 75% to 90% of them seen once, and the ten largest clones take roughly 14%. This TCR derives from a middle-aged man with HIV. Sequencing was performed on unsorted PBMCs, taken 3.2 years before starting antiretroviral therapy. The chain links TRBV27 to TRBJ2-1; 7 bases map to TRBD1. The CDR3 loop reads CASSPQGLNEQFF. The CDR3 nucleotides are TGTGCCAGCAGTCCACAGGGGCTCAATGAGCAGTTCTTC.